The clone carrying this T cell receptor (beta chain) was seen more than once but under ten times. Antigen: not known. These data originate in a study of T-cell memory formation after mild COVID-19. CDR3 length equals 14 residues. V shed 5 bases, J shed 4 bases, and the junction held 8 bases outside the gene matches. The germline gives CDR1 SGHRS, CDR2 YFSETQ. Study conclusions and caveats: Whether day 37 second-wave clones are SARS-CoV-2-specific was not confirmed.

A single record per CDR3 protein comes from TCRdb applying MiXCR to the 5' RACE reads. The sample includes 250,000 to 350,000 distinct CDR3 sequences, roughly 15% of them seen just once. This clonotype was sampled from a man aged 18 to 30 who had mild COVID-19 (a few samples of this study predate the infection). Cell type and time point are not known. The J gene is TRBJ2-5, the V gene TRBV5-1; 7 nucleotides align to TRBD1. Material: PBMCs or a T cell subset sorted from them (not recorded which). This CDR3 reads CASRLTGYGETQYF. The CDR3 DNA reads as TGCGCCAGCAGATTGACAGGGTATGGAGAGACCCAGTACTTC.